Following are 22 T cell receptor beta chains from one sample sequenced in a study of CD8+ T cells in alopecia areata. As for treatment: oral pan-JAK inhibitor, 5-10 mg twice daily. RNA was isolated and reverse transcribed to cDNA, the sequencing template. Clones were read by immunoSEQ multiplex PCR, and TCRdb kept only the in-frame ones, dropping some. The top ten clones hold approximately 1.4% of a sample with 150,000 to 200,000 clones, just under 65% of them seen once. Sequencing used CD4+ T cells sorted from blood, obtained around week 49, from a patient treated with tofacitinib. These receptors all stem from a human donor with alopecia areata.

V is TRBV14 and J is TRBJ1-2; D gene uncertain. The germline V and J ends were trimmed by 0 bases and 5 bases, with 7 bases remaining between them. The CDR3 length is 13 residues. Germline V gene sequence: CDR1 SGHDN, CDR2 FVKESK. This CDR3 is CASSQDRKYGYTF. CDR3 bases: TGTGCCAGCAGCCAAGATAGGAAGTATGGCTACACCTTC.

The V gene is TRBV5-6, the J gene TRBJ2-5; D is uncertain. The CDR3 loop spans 13 amino acids. Between the trimmed V and J ends, which lost 3 bases and 3 bases, there was a span of 9 bases. The germline V gene encodes CDR1 SGHDT and CDR2 YYEEEE. The CDR3 DNA sequence: TGTGCCAGCAGCTCGGTTATAGAAGAGACCCAGTACTTC. It is translated as CASSSVIEETQYF.

J is TRBJ2-7 and V is TRBV7-2; D gene ambiguous. V was shortened by 5 bases and J by 7 bases, with 12 bases between the two germline ends. The CDR3 covers 12 residues. Germline V lookup: CDR1 SGHTA, CDR2 FQGNSA. The CDR3 DNA follows: TGTGCCAGCAGCCGCGACGGCCTTGAGCAGTACTTC. Translated, it gives CASSRDGLEQYF.

This rearrangement joins TRBV7-2 to TRBJ1-1; a weak D match, TRBD1 (5 bases). With 3 bases removed from V and 8 bases from J, the gap between germline ends came to 10 bases. The germline V gene encodes CDR1 SGHTA and CDR2 FQGNSA. The length of the CDR3 is 12 residues. CDR3 DNA: TGTGCCAGCAGCTTCCCCCCAGGGGAAGCTTTCTTT. This translates into CASSFPPGEAFF.

The chain uses TRBV14 and TRBJ2-7; D remains ambiguous. Trimming took 1 base from V and 5 from J, leaving 18 bases between them. CDR3 length equals 16 residues. Germline CDR1 and CDR2: SGHDN and FVKESK. CDR3 DNA sequence: TGTGCCAGCAGCCAAGCCCCGTACCCCCGGTCGGACGAGCAGTACTTC. Protein product: CASSQAPYPRSDEQYF.

The chain links TRBV29-1 to TRBJ2-1; 14 positions match TRBD2. V dropped 7 bases and J dropped 4; count of bases not matched to a gene: 6. Germline-derived CDR1 and CDR2 are SQVTM and ANQGSEA. The CDR3 spans 15 residues. For the CDR3, the DNA is TGCAGCGGGCGACTAGCGGGGGGGTTTTACAATGAGCAGTTCTTC. Translation: CSGRLAGGFYNEQFF.

The J gene is TRBJ2-1, the V gene TRBV30; D gene unclear. Per germline, CDR1 GTSNPN and CDR2 SVGIG (reference sequence). The CDR3 covers 16 residues. The V end lost 0 bases, the J end lost 0 bases, and 12 bases lay between the germline ends. The CDR3 spells CAWSVPRLSSYNEQFF. DNA of the CDR3: TGTGCCTGGAGTGTACCTCGTCTTAGCTCCTACAATGAGCAGTTCTTC. Full variable domain (remainder filled in from reference TRBV30 and TRBJ2-1): SQTIHQWPATLVQPVGSPLSLECTVEGTSNPNLYWYRQAAGRGLQLLFYSVGIGQISSEVPQNLSASRPQDRQFILSSKKLLLSDSGFYLCAWSVPRLSSYNEQFFGPGTRLTVL.

The rearrangement links TRBV7-2 to TRBJ1-6; D unclear. CDR1 and CDR2 (germline): SGHTA, FQGNSA. The CDR3 spans 11 residues. Trimming took off 5 bases at V and 12 bases at J, with 8 bases between the two ends. CDR3 nucleotides: TGTGCCAGCAGCCGCATCGGACCCCTCCACTTT. Translating it yields CASSRIGPLHF.

The sample holds a few counts of this clone. The chain joins TRBV25-1 to TRBJ2-7; D possibly corresponds to TRBD1 (7 bases). The ends were cut back, 5 bases at V and 4 bases at J, with 15 bases in the middle. The CDR3 consists of 14 residues. Germline V CDR1 and CDR2: MGHDK, SYGVNS. CDR3 sequence: CASSYGGGRYEQYF. CDR3 DNA: TGTGCCAGCAGTTATGGAGGGGGCCGGTACGAGCAGTACTTC.

This clone was detected many times. V gene TRBV7-3 combines with J gene TRBJ2-1; a possible D gene is TRBD2 (6 bases). CDR3 length: 16 amino acids. V dropped 4 bases and J dropped 1 base, with 14 bases sitting between them. Germline CDR1 and CDR2: SGHTA and FQGTGA. As DNA, the CDR3 is TGTGCCAGCAGCTCTCTTAGCGGAATGTCCTACAATGAGCAGTTCTTC. Its translation: CASSSLSGMSYNEQFF.

The chain couples TRBV4-3 to TRBJ1-6; 7 positions match TRBD1. The CDR3 spans 14 residues. Losses at the gene ends were 3 bases for V and 10 bases for J; bases not matched to a gene: 6. Germline assignment: CDR1 LGHNA and CDR2 YSLEER. CDR3 DNA: TGCGCCAGCAGCCAGGCAGGGGGAGGGTCACCCCTCCACTTT. Translating it yields CASSQAGGGSPLHF.

V is TRBV7-8 and J is TRBJ2-1; the match to TRBD2 covers 11 bases. V gave up 5 bases and J gave up 6 bases; unmatched junction bases: 6. Germline V lookup: CDR1 SGHVS, CDR2 FQNEAQ. The length of the CDR3 is 15 residues. The CDR3 DNA reads as TGTGCCAGCAGCCCAGTAGCGGGGGGGCGCAATGAGCAGTTCTTC. It translates to CASSPVAGGRNEQFF. Variable domain in full (rest from reference TRBV7-8 and TRBJ2-1): GAGVSQSPRYKVAKRGQDVALRCDPISGHVSLFWYQQALGQGPEFLTYFQNEAQLDKSGLPSDRFFAERPEGSVSTLKIQRTQQEDSAVYLCASSPVAGGRNEQFFGPGTRLTVL.

The chain is built from TRBV2 and TRBJ2-7, with 14 bases aligning to TRBD2. This CDR3 has 15 amino acids. Germline loops: CDR1 SNHLY, CDR2 FYNNEI. Germline trimming cut 3 bases from V and 2 bases from J; bases unmatched to any gene: 0. CDR3 sequence reads: CASSEGLAGAYEQYF. DNA of the CDR3: TGTGCCAGCAGTGAGGGACTAGCGGGGGCCTACGAGCAGTACTTC. The full variable domain, completed using reference TRBV2 and TRBJ2-7, is EPEVTQTPSHQVTQMGQEVILRCVPISNHLYFYWYRQILGQKVEFLVSFYNNEISEKSEIFDDQFSVERPDGSNFTLKIRSTKLEDSAMYFCASSEGLAGAYEQYFGPGTRLTVT.

This chain connects TRBV9 to TRBJ1-6; the D gene is possibly TRBD1 (5 bases). CDR1 is SGDLS, CDR2 YYNGEE, per germline. With 2 bases removed from V and 5 bases from J, the gap between germline ends came to 11 bases. The CDR3 totals 15 residues. CDR3 sequence reads: CASSVYDSNNSPLHF. The CDR3 coding sequence is TGTGCCAGCAGCGTTTACGACAGTAATAATTCACCCCTCCACTTT.

Many counts were recorded for this clone. The V and J genes are TRBV7-2 and TRBJ1-5; 7 nucleotides agree with TRBD1. The CDR3 spans 16 residues. Germline V gene data show CDR1 as SGHTA and CDR2 as FQGNSA. V gave up 0 bases and J gave up 8 bases; unmatched junction bases: 10. The CDR3 region has the DNA TGTGCCAGCAGCTTAGCGGGCCGACAGGGCAGAGAGCCCCAGCATTTT. It encodes CASSLAGRQGREPQHF.

This chain joins TRBV29-1 and TRBJ2-7, with TRBD1 matching over 8 bases. The CDR3 is made up of 13 amino acids. Trimming cost V 6 bases and J 1 base; bases outside gene matches: 5. CDR1 and CDR2 from the germline V gene are SQVTM and ANQGSEA. The CDR3 region has the DNA TGCAGCGTGGGAGGACAGGGTTCCTACGAGCAGTACTTC. Residues: CSVGGQGSYEQYF.

This rearrangement joins TRBV13 to TRBJ1-6; a possible D gene is TRBD1 (5 bases). CDR1 is PRHDT, CDR2 FYEKMQ, per germline (reference sequence). CDR3 size: 15 residues. Between the trimmed V and J ends, which lost 0 bases and 6 bases, there was a span of 9 bases. CDR3 in DNA: TGTGCCAGCAGCTTAGGTCGGGACCGTAATTCACCCCTCCACTTT. Amino acid sequence: CASSLGRDRNSPLHF.

This clone was detected a few times. V usage is TRBV29-1 and J usage is TRBJ1-4, with D tentatively TRBD1 (5 bases). With 5 bases removed from V and 7 bases from J, the gap between germline ends came to 11 bases. The CDR3 loop spans 12 amino acids. In germline, CDR1 is SQVTM, CDR2 ANQGSEA. CDR3 protein: CSVLGVGEKLFF. CDR3 DNA: TGCAGCGTTTTGGGGGTCGGTGAAAAACTGTTTTTT.

The chain links TRBV29-1 to TRBJ2-7, with 12 bases aligning to TRBD1. V shed 6 bases, J shed 6 bases, and the junction held 6 bases outside the gene matches. The germline V gene encodes CDR1 SQVTM and CDR2 ANQGSEA. This CDR3 comprises 13 residues. Written as DNA, the CDR3 is TGCAGCGTACGGGGACAGGGGGCTGGCGAGCAGTACTTC. Its protein product is CSVRGQGAGEQYF.

V and J are TRBV29-1 and TRBJ2-5, with D perhaps given as TRBD1 or TRBD2 (5 bases each). The CDR3 extends over 15 amino acids. V lost 4 bases and J 0 bases, leaving 15 bases between the germline ends. Germline CDR1 and CDR2: SQVTM and ANQGSEA. CDR3 protein: CSVGGLRGYQETQYF. CDR3 in DNA: TGCAGCGTTGGCGGCCTCCGGGGCTACCAAGAGACCCAGTACTTC.

The chain is built from TRBV5-1 and TRBJ2-7, with D possibly being TRBD2 (6 bases). The germline V gene has CDR1 SGHRS and CDR2 YFSETQ. Trimming left V 0 bases short and J 8 bases short, with 9 bases between. The CDR3 is 12 amino acids. For the CDR3, the DNA is TGCGCCAGCAGCTTGGGGCGGGAACAGCAGTACTTC. Translation: CASSLGREQQYF.

The V gene is TRBV30, the J gene TRBJ2-2, with D perhaps matching TRBD1 (6 bases). Per the germline V gene, CDR1 is GTSNPN and CDR2 is SVGIG (reference sequence). Trimming took off 3 bases at V and 1 base at J, with 9 bases between the two ends. This CDR3 comprises 14 residues. The CDR3 sequence: CAWRSGQNTGELFF. CDR3 DNA sequence: TGTGCCTGGAGGTCGGGACAGAACACCGGGGAGCTGTTTTTT.